This passage covers 23 T cell receptor beta chains from one sample sequenced in a study of beta chain features in type 1 diabetes. The investigators reverse transcribed all of the isolated RNA, so they sequenced expressed TCRB transcripts. Assay used: immunoSEQ multiplex PCR; TCRdb lists only in-frame clones, some missing. Of approximately 250,000 clones listed, 9.6% are singletons. Sequencing used naive CD4+ T cells from blood. These receptors were taken from a woman younger than 30 in good health.

This rearrangement joins TRBV6-5 to TRBJ2-3; D gene unclear. V lost 5 bases to trimming and J lost 0 bases, with 9 bases between them. The length of the CDR3 is 14 residues. Germline CDR1 reads MNHEY; CDR2 reads SVGAGI. This CDR3 is CASSTRHSTDTQYF. The CDR3, as DNA: TGTGCCAGCAGTACACGTCATAGCACAGATACGCAGTATTTT.

V and J are TRBV6-5 and TRBJ2-1; D may be TRBD1 (6 bases). There are 14 residues in the CDR3. The germline gives CDR1 MNHEY, CDR2 SVGAGI. The V and J ends lost 5 bases and 7 bases respectively, with 15 bases between them. CDR3 loop: CASSHNRVENEQFF. The DNA of the CDR3 is TGTGCCAGCAGTCATAACAGGGTTGAGAATGAGCAGTTCTTC.

This clone was counted only a few times. The CDR3 loop is CSVARGQGDYGYTF. The CDR3 nucleotides are TGCAGCGTCGCACGTGGACAGGGCGACTATGGCTACACCTTC. This chain connects TRBV29-1 to TRBJ1-2, with 8 bases matching TRBD1. The germline V gene has CDR1 SQVTM and CDR2 ANQGSEA. The CDR3 covers 14 residues. Trimming at V came to 6 bases and at J to 3 bases, leaving 9 bases not matched to a gene.

The rearrangement links TRBV5-6 to TRBJ1-2, with unresolved D. V lost 2 bases, J lost 2 bases, and 7 bases lay in between. Germline lookup yields CDR1 SGHDT and CDR2 YYEEEE. The CDR3 contains 13 residues. The CDR3: CASSLPMNYGYTF. CDR3 sequence (DNA): TGTGCCAGCAGCTTACCTATGAACTATGGCTACACCTTC.

The rearrangement joins TRBV6-1 to TRBJ1-5, with TRBD1 matching 8 bases. CDR3 size: 14 residues. CDR1 and CDR2 (germline): MNHNS, SASEGT. Unmatched junction bases numbered 2, after V lost 4 bases and J lost 3 bases. For the CDR3, the DNA is TGTGCCAGCAGTGTGGGACAGGTCAATCAGCCCCAGCATTTT. It translates to CASSVGQVNQPQHF.

This CDR3 reads CASNLLLGQGWTEAFF. The CDR3 nucleotides are TGTGCCAGCAACCTTCTCCTGGGGCAGGGTTGGACTGAAGCTTTCTTT. This sequence joins TRBV7-9 and TRBJ1-1; possible D gene TRBD1, 5 bases. The CDR3 is made up of 16 amino acids. V shed 7 bases and J shed 5 bases, with 23 bases lying between them. Germline-derived CDR1 and CDR2 are SEHNR and FQNEAQ (reference sequence).

In this sample, this clone turned up a few times. CDR3 sequence: CASSWDRLNTEAFF. CDR3 bases: TGCGCCAGCAGCTGGGACAGGTTGAACACTGAAGCTTTCTTT. This chain connects TRBV5-1 to TRBJ1-1, with TRBD1 identical over 8 bases. V trimming: 3 bases; J trimming: 0 bases; junction bases outside the gene matches: 1. This CDR3 is built from 14 residues. Germline-derived CDR1 and CDR2 are SGHRS and YFSETQ.

The V and J genes are TRBV18 and TRBJ1-2; 7 bases match TRBD1. Trimming cost V 3 bases and J 2 bases; bases outside gene matches: 3. CDR1 is KGHSH and CDR2 is LQKENI in the germline V gene. The CDR3 has 14 residues. This CDR3 is CASSPGQQNYGYTF. DNA of the CDR3: TGTGCCAGCTCACCGGGACAGCAGAACTATGGCTACACCTTC.

This clone was detected only a few times. The chain couples TRBV6-1 to TRBJ2-3; 10 positions agree with TRBD1. With V trimmed by 5 bases and J by 4 bases, 6 bases remained unmatched. The CDR3 runs 15 residues. Germline-derived CDR1 and CDR2 are MNHNS and SASEGT. CDR3 coding DNA: TGTGCCAGCAGTTCCCGGACAGGGGGGTCAGATACGCAGTATTTT. Protein product: CASSSRTGGSDTQYF.

V and J are TRBV30 and TRBJ2-7; 13 positions agree with TRBD2. The J segment lost 6 bases and the V segment lost 0 bases, leaving 5 bases of the junction unmatched. The CDR3 runs to 15 residues. Germline CDR1 GTSNPN, CDR2 SVGIG (reference sequence). CDR3 protein: CAWSVLAGGAGEQYF. In DNA form, the CDR3 reads TGTGCCTGGAGTGTACTAGCGGGGGGGGCTGGCGAGCAGTACTTC.

A few counts support this clone. The rearrangement joins TRBV11-2 to TRBJ1-4; D is unclear. Germline V lookup: CDR1 SGHAT, CDR2 FQNNGV. V was cut by 3 bases and J by 10 bases, with 12 bases left in between. The length of the CDR3 is 13 residues. The DNA for the CDR3 is TGTGCCAGCAGCTTGATCTTTCGGGGAAAACTGTTTTTT. Amino acids: CASSLIFRGKLFF. The variable domain in full, completed from reference TRBV11-2 and TRBJ1-4, reads EAGVAQSPRYKIIEKRQSVAFWCNPISGHATLYWYQQILGQGPKLLIQFQNNGVVDDSQLPKDRFSAERLKGVDSTLKIQPAKLEDSAVYLCASSLIFRGKLFFGSGTQLSVL.

Here the CDR3 DNA reads TGTGCCAGCAGGCCGACAGGCCTCTATGGCTACACCTTC. It yields the protein CASRPTGLYGYTF. V and J are TRBV25-1 and TRBJ1-2; a possible D gene is TRBD1 (6 bases). Per germline, CDR1 MGHDK and CDR2 SYGVNS. V gave up 6 bases and J gave up 4 bases, with 12 bases separating them. The CDR3 extends over 13 amino acids.

The J gene is TRBJ1-1, the V gene TRBV7-8; a possible D gene is TRBD1 (5 bases). Germline CDR1 reads SGHVS; CDR2 reads FQNEAQ. This CDR3 is 17 amino acids long. Trimming shortened V by 2 bases and J by 1 base, and 17 bases separated the two germline ends. The CDR3 reads CASSLWVQRGRNTEAFF. DNA for the CDR3: TGTGCCAGCAGCTTATGGGTCCAGCGGGGACGGAACACTGAAGCTTTCTTT.

The chain couples TRBV5-1 to TRBJ2-4; D perhaps matches TRBD2 (6 bases). CDR1 and CDR2 (germline): SGHRS, YFSETQ. The CDR3 runs to 17 residues. V lost 7 bases, J lost 1 base, and 21 bases lay in between. The CDR3 spells CASRTGGTGGAKNIQYF. The CDR3 DNA follows: TGCGCCAGCCGAACCGGAGGCACCGGAGGGGCCAAAAACATTCAGTACTTC. Combining the CDR3 with reference TRBV5-1 and TRBJ2-4 gives the whole variable domain KAGVTQTPRYLIKTRGQQVTLSCSPISGHRSVSWYQQTPGQGLQFLFEYFSETQRNKGNFPGRFSGRQFSNSRSEMNVSTLELGDSALYLCASRTGGTGGAKNIQYFGAGTRLSVL.

This clone turned up a few times. The rearrangement links TRBV18 to TRBJ2-7; D is unresolved. V was clipped by 6 bases and J by 3 bases, with 18 bases between them. CDR3 length: 15 residues. Germline-derived CDR1 and CDR2 are KGHSH and LQKENI. The CDR3 nucleotides are TGTGCCAGCTCCCTTGGTCAGACTCTGGTCTACGAGCAGTACTTC. This sequence encodes CASSLGQTLVYEQYF. The full variable domain, completed using reference TRBV18 and TRBJ2-7, is NAGVMQNPRHLVRRRGQEARLRCSPMKGHSHVYWYRQLPEEGLKFMVYLQKENIIDESGMPKERFSAEFPKEGPSILRIQQVVRGDSAAYFCASSLGQTLVYEQYFGPGTRLTVT.

This clone was detected only a few times. This sequence joins TRBV7-8 and TRBJ1-6; perhaps TRBD1 as D (5 bases). Trimming took off 5 bases at V and 0 bases at J, with 14 bases between the two ends. There are 17 residues in the CDR3. Germline CDR1 reads SGHVS; CDR2 reads FQNEAQ. CDR3 nucleotides: TGTGCCAGCAGCGAAAGTCGGGGGAGCTCCTATAATTCACCCCTCCACTTT. Translated, it gives CASSESRGSSYNSPLHF.

This clone has just a few counts. The V gene is TRBV19, the J gene TRBJ2-7, with a weak D call TRBD1 (6 bases). CDR1 and CDR2 (germline): LNHDA, SQIVND (reference sequence). CDR3 size: 14 residues. The germline V and J ends were trimmed by 3 bases and 2 bases, with 11 bases remaining between them. DNA for the CDR3: TGTGCCAGTAGTATGCAGGGGCCAACCTACGAGCAGTACTTC. It is translated as CASSMQGPTYEQYF.

The rearrangement joins TRBV6-1 to TRBJ2-5; 10 nucleotides align to TRBD1. Germline trimming cut 5 bases from V and 4 bases from J; bases unmatched to any gene: 7. CDR1 and CDR2 (germline): MNHNS, SASEGT. The CDR3 is 15 amino acids. DNA of the CDR3: TGTGCCAGCAGTCCTAAGACAGGGGGCGGAGAGACCCAGTACTTC. It specifies CASSPKTGGGETQYF.

This clone appeared a few times. Other DNA sequences of this sample code for an identical CDR3. V and J are TRBV5-1 and TRBJ1-2; weak D call: TRBD1 (6 bases). In germline, CDR1 is SGHRS, CDR2 YFSETQ. This CDR3 is 14 amino acids long. Trimming shortened V by 4 bases and J by 0 bases, and 10 bases separated the two germline ends. CDR3 protein: CASSLDRANYGYTF. In nucleotides, the CDR3 is TGCGCCAGCAGCCTGGACAGAGCTAACTATGGCTACACCTTC.

This clone was observed a few times. The chain couples TRBV5-5 to TRBJ2-3; TRBD2 matches at 11 bases. Trimming took 0 bases from V and 6 from J; bases not matched to a gene: 6. This CDR3 is 16 amino acids long. The germline gives CDR1 SGHKS, CDR2 YYEKEE (reference sequence). CDR3 sequence reads: CASSLGTSGLGDTQYF. The CDR3 region has the DNA TGTGCCAGCAGCTTGGGGACTAGCGGGCTTGGGGATACGCAGTATTTT.

V and J are TRBV6-6 and TRBJ1-1; 8 bases agree with TRBD1. Trimming took 5 bases from V and 1 from J; bases not matched to a gene: 9. CDR3 length: 16 residues. Germline assignment: CDR1 MNHNY and CDR2 SVGAGI (reference sequence). The CDR3 is CASSPPSGGPNTEAFF. In DNA, the CDR3 is TGTGCCAGCAGTCCCCCGTCAGGGGGCCCGAACACTGAAGCTTTCTTT.

The chain carries TRBV5-1 and TRBJ1-3; 9 nucleotides line up with TRBD1. CDR1 SGHRS and CDR2 YFSETQ come from the germline V gene. After removal of 4 bases from V and 4 bases from J, the junction contained 6 bases not matched to a gene. This CDR3 has 15 residues. In DNA, the CDR3 is TGCGCCAGCAGCCCACAGGGGGCGGACGGAAACACCATATATTTT. Translated: CASSPQGADGNTIYF.

The table lists this clone with a few counts. The chain joins TRBV9 to TRBJ1-1; no clear D. The V end lost 0 bases, the J end lost 4 bases, and 10 bases lay between the germline ends. Germline CDR1 and CDR2: SGDLS and YYNGEE. CDR3 length equals 14 residues. CDR3 in amino acids: CASSVVTGFTEAFF. In DNA, the CDR3 is TGTGCCAGCAGCGTAGTGACGGGTTTCACTGAAGCTTTCTTT.